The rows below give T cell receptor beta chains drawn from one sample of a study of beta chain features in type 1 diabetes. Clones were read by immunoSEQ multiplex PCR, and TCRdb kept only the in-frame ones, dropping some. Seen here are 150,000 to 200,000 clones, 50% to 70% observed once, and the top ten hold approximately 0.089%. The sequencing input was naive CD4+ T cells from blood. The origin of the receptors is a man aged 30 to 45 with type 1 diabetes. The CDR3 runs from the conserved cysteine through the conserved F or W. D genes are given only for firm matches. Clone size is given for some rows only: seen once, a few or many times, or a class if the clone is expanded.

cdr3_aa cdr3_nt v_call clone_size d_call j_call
CASRTSHYEQYF TGTGCCTCACGTACCTCGCACTACGAGCAGTACTTC TRBV10-3 . . TRBJ2-7
CASSPRQINEQFF TGTGCCAGCAGCCCCAGACAGATCAATGAGCAGTTCTTC TRBV7-9 . . TRBJ2-1
CASSLNRGRETQYF TGCGCCAGCAGCTTGAATCGAGGGCGGGAGACCCAGTACTTC TRBV5-1 once . TRBJ2-5
CASSYRTDPEDEQFF TGTGCCAGCAGCTATAGGACAGACCCGGAGGATGAGCAGTTCTTC TRBV7-2 once . TRBJ2-1
CASSPPLTRGFMYQETQYF TGTGCCAGCAGCCCCCCACTCACACGAGGGTTTATGTACCAAGAGACCCAGTACTTC TRBV7-2 . . TRBJ2-5
CASSLDRGTRNNEQFF TGTGCCAGCAGCTTAGATCGGGGGACCCGGAACAATGAGCAGTTCTTC TRBV11-2 . . TRBJ2-1
CASSLGAAGELFF TGTGCCAGCAGTCTCGGGGCCGCCGGGGAGCTGTTTTTT TRBV28 . . TRBJ2-2
CASSVGWDRVDSPLHF TGTGCCAGCAGCGTAGGATGGGACAGGGTCGATTCACCCCTCCACTTT TRBV9 once TRBD1 TRBJ1-6
CASSPYRVQTDTQYF TGTGCCAGCAGCCCGTACAGGGTTCAGACAGATACGCAGTATTTT TRBV11-2 . . TRBJ2-3
CAISVAGGQETQYF TGTGCCATCAGTGTAGCGGGGGGACAAGAGACCCAGTACTTC TRBV10-3 once TRBD2 TRBJ2-5
CASSQDRGLGARKSANIEAFF TGTGCCAGCAGCCAAGATCGCGGACTGGGGGCGCGGAAATCGGCTAATATAGAAGCTTTCTTT TRBV14 . . TRBJ1-1
CSVEVQKVGVGFF TGCAGCGTTGAAGTCCAAAAGGTCGGGGTCGGGTTCTTC TRBV29-1 . . TRBJ2-1
CASSPGLAGTYEQYF TGTGCCAGCAGCCCCGGACTAGCGGGGACCTACGAGCAGTACTTC TRBV13 . TRBD2 TRBJ2-7
CSVIRDAGTYEQYF TGCAGCGTCATTAGGGACGCAGGAACCTACGAGCAGTACTTC TRBV29-1 few . TRBJ2-7
CASSGTYNSPLHF TGTGCCAGCTCCGGGACCTATAATTCACCCCTCCACTTT TRBV25-1 few . TRBJ1-6
CASRSGPGGSEQYF TGTGCCAGCCGAAGCGGACCCGGTGGCTCCGAGCAGTACTTC TRBV27 . . TRBJ2-7
CASTPQGARTEAFF TGTGCCAGCACCCCACAGGGGGCTAGAACTGAAGCTTTCTTT TRBV18 . TRBD1 TRBJ1-1
CASRPTGIEGEQYF TGTGCCTCACGACCCACAGGGATCGAAGGCGAGCAGTACTTC TRBV10-3 . . TRBJ2-7
CSVSGASDTEAFF TGCAGCGTTTCTGGGGCTTCGGACACTGAAGCTTTCTTT TRBV29-1 . . TRBJ1-1
CASSESTSGGGKQFF TGTGCCAGCAGTGAATCCACTAGCGGGGGAGGCAAGCAGTTCTTC TRBV25-1 . TRBD2 TRBJ2-1
CSVEWDNEQFF TGCAGCGTTGAATGGGACAATGAGCAGTTCTTC TRBV29-1 few . TRBJ2-1
CAWSFHHTRRSAAKNIQYF TGTGCCTGGAGTTTTCACCATACTAGACGGTCGGCAGCCAAAAACATTCAGTACTTC TRBV30 . . TRBJ2-4
CASSPLAGGTQYF TGTGCCAGCAGCCCCCTCGCGGGGGGGACCCAGTACTTC TRBV7-2 . TRBD2 TRBJ2-5
CAWSTGMGTYEQYF TGTGCCTGGAGCACAGGGATGGGGACCTACGAGCAGTACTTC TRBV30 . . TRBJ2-7
CAWRGGQFQETQYF TGTGCCTGGAGGGGGGGACAGTTCCAAGAGACCCAGTACTTC TRBV30 . . TRBJ2-5
CASSQDLVAVEKLFF TGCGCCAGCAGCCAGGACCTCGTTGCTGTTGAAAAACTGTTTTTT TRBV4-3 . . TRBJ1-4